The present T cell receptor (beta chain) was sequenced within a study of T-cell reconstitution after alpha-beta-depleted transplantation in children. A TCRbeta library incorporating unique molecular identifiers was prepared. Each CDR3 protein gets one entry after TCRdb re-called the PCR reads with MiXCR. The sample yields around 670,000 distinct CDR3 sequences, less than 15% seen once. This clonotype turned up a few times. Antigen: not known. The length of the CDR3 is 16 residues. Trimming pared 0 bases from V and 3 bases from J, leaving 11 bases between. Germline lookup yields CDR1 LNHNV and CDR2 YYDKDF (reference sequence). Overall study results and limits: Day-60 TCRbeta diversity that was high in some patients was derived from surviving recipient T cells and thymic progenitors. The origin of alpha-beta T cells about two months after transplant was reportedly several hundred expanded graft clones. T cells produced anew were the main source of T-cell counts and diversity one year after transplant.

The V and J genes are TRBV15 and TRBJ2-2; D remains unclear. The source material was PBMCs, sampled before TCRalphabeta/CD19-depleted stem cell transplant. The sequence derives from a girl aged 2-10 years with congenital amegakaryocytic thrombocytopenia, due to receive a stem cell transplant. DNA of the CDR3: TGTGCCACCAGCAGAGAGTTTAGGGCTGACACCGGGGAGCTGTTTTTT. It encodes CATSREFRADTGELFF.